The entry that follows covers one T cell receptor (beta chain) sequence. The CDR3 is 11 amino acids. The germline V gene encodes CDR1 SEHNR and CDR2 FQNEAQ (reference sequence). Trimming removed 1 base at V and 5 bases at J, with 3 bases between. This sample is part of a study of T cell responses to AZD1222 COVID-19 vaccine. Assay: immunoSEQ multiplex PCR; the TCRdb copy retains only in-frame clones and omits some. The sample contains approximately 120,000 clones, more than 70% of which appear only once. Sequenced here: peripheral blood, sampled 28 days after the second AZD1222 dose. V is TRBV7-9 and J is TRBJ2-7, with no clear D. The TCR originated in an adult who received the AZD1222 COVID-19 vaccine. CDR3 DNA: TGTGCCAGCAGCTTAGGGGACGAGCAGTACTTC. Encoded protein: CASSLGDEQYF.